This T cell receptor beta chain was sequenced for a study of CD8+CD57+ T cells in acquired aplastic anemia. Patients who underwent sequencing had shown CD8+CD57+ cell expansion by flow cytometry. The germline gives CDR1 SEHNR, CDR2 FQNEAQ (reference sequence). Termini included, the CDR3 measures 15 amino acids. Remarks on this clonotype: Because the CDR3's place on the DNA is in doubt, the DNA is left out and the CDR3 is given as listed by TCRdb.

Genomic DNA, the template, was used for profiling of the TCR beta VDJ and CDR3. TCRdb redid the calling of the reads with MiXCR, one entry per CDR3 protein. The data show 200,000 to 300,000 distinct CDR3 sequences, roughly 82% seen once. The TCR comes from a human donor with aplastic anemia. The V gene is TRBV7-9, the J gene TRBJ1-1; the table's D call TRBD1 went unverified against the DNA. The sample consisted of sorted CD4+, CD8+, or CD8+CD57+ T cells (not recorded which) from PBMCs. The CDR3 sequence is CASSSNNRQQHFGFF.